This TCR beta chain emerged from a study of T cell changes during pregnancy in multiple sclerosis. Profiling relied on immunoSEQ multiplex PCR, and the TCRdb table lists in-frame clones only, not all of them. This table has around 71,000 clones, roughly 92% appearing once. The source of this sequence is a female donor with multiple sclerosis, enrolled in a pregnancy study. Here the sequenced sample was peripheral blood, taken in the third trimester of pregnancy.

The CDR3 is CASSLGAGLNSGNTIYF. The DNA of the CDR3 is TGCGCCAGCAGCTTGGGTGCGGGACTTAACTCTGGAAACACCATATATTTT. The V and J genes are TRBV5-1 and TRBJ1-3; tentatively, D is TRBD1 (5 bases). The CDR3 is 17 amino acids. Germline V CDR1 and CDR2: SGHRS, YFSETQ. V lost 0 bases to trimming and J lost 0 bases, with 13 bases between them.